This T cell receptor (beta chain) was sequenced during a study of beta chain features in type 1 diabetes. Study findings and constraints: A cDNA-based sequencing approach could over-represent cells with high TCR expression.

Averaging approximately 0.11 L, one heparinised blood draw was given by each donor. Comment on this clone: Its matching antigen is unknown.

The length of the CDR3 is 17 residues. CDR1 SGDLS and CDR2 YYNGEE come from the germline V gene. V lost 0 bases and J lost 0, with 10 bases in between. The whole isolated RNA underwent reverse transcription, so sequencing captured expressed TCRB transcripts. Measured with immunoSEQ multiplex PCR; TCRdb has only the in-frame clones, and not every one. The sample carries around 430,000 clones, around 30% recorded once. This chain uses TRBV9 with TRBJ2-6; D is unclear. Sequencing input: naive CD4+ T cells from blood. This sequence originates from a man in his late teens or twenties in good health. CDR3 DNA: TGTGCCAGCAGCGTAGATCGGAGAAGCTCTGGGGCCAACGTCCTGACTTTC. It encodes CASSVDRRSSGANVLTF. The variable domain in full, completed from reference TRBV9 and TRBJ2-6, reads DSGVTQTPKHLITATGQRVTLRCSPRSGDLSVYWYQQSLDQGLQFLIQYYNGEERAKGNILERFSAQQFPDLHSELNLSSLELGDSALYFCASSVDRRSSGANVLTFGAGSRLTVL.